This is a list of T cell receptor beta chains from one sample in a study of blood T cell repertoires in COVID-19. Assay used: immunoSEQ multiplex PCR; TCRdb lists only in-frame clones, some missing. The sample lists 250,000 to 350,000 clones; around 80% were seen once. Material: peripheral blood. Every receptor here comes from a woman aged 45-59 years with acute or convalescent COVID-19. CDR3s include the opening cysteine and the closing phenylalanine or tryptophan.

V gene	CDR3 protein
TRBV5-1	CASSFQGAGTEAFF
TRBV3-1/TRBV3-2	CASSHGLALSTDTQYF
TRBV9	CASSVSTAFTDTQYF
TRBV7-9	CASSTRLSVGEQFF
TRBV19	CASSRFTEQIYGYTF
TRBV12-3/TRBV12-4	CASSFLAEQYF
TRBV11-2	CASSLNYGQAYGYTF
TRBV2	CASPGSAETQYF
TRBV5-8	CASLLGHRDYPSYNEQFF
TRBV7-9	CASSIRDYHNEQFF
TRBV7-2	CASSFRDRGHGYTF
TRBV3-1/TRBV3-2	CASSLGTGDGYTF
TRBV27	CASSPYRELGYGYTF
TRBV11-2	CASSYRGSGVSTDTQYF
TRBV5-1	CASMPTDRFVDTQYF
TRBV10-1	CASSPTGGYGYTF
TRBV7-2	CASSTVTGGGTEAFF
TRBV19	CASSRGRDTVTGELFF
TRBV19	CASSTNRGKGETQYF
TRBV28	CASPPGLASYNEQFF
TRBV12-5	CASGSSSGGHNEQFF
TRBV19	CASSILRAGGGSGNTIYF
TRBV13	CASVLGGEAFF
TRBV7-2	CASSFSGGAGETQYF
TRBV5-1	CASSLGQRESEAFF
TRBV11-2	CASSLGAARVGEAFF
TRBV4-3	CASSHISGAYYEQYF
TRBV18	CASSPPVREGYTF
TRBV27	CASSLFSGAKETQYF
TRBV27	CASSLGGPRARYNSPLHF
TRBV7-8	CASRGLAGPYNEQFF
TRBV7-8	CASSLQGSYGYTF
TRBV7-2	CASSPGIGAFF
TRBV6-5	CASSTTGALTEAFF
TRBV7-3	CASSLSPGLGDEQFF
TRBV5-1	CASVAGGDYNEQFF
TRBV7-3	CASSLVGPPSGANVLTF
TRBV6-1	CASSEIAAGLQETQYF
TRBV18	CASSPGQSSGNTIYF
TRBV7-2	CASSPRRDTQYF
TRBV30	CACKSRDEKLFF
TRBV20-1	CSASMNTEAFF
TRBV7-8	CASSPTDSNTEAFF
TRBV4-1	CASSQDGRASGITDTQYF
TRBV7-9	CASSDRGRGSGGYTF
TRBV19	CASSPQGTSNTEAFF
TRBV7-3	CASSPGQGRISEQYF
TRBV30	CAWSGGGADGNEQFF
TRBV27	CASSSIYEQYF
TRBV5-1	CASRPGGRNGGELFF
TRBV9	CASSVSDSGMGDEQFF
TRBV6-6	CASSPGTDFGTEAFF
TRBV19	CASSGQGAGISEKLFF
TRBV19	CASSRTATNEKLFF
TRBV5-1	CASSPQGADGYTF
TRBV25-1	CASSGGGSDTQYF
TRBV6-6	CASSGTLATQPQHF
TRBV3-1/TRBV3-2	CASSRGQANGNTIYF
TRBV11-3	CASGNRDTGELFF